This TCR beta chain derives from a study of T cells in localized non-small cell lung cancer. Generated by immunoSEQ multiplex PCR, the TCRdb table keeps only in-frame clones and is missing some. The table shows about 25,000 clones, with approximately 89% occurring only once. V shed 5 bases and J 6 bases; nucleotides not matched to a gene: 2. CDR3 length equals 15 residues. Germline CDR1 MRHNA, CDR2 SNTAGT. To note about this clone: Its antigen remains unidentified.

Study observations and caveats: Sequencing, confined to only one tumor region, leaves heterogeneity possible. Uninvolved adjacent lung showed peak T cell clonality, exceeding tumor.

This TCR was recovered from a woman aged 40-75 years with stage III lung adenocarcinoma. The source was peripheral blood mononuclear cells, collected before any cancer treatment. The rearrangement links TRBV6-4 to TRBJ2-2, with 14 bases fitting TRBD2. The chain's CDR3 is CASSSGLAGAGELFF. The CDR3, as DNA: TGTGCCAGCAGTTCGGGACTAGCGGGGGCCGGGGAGCTGTTTTTT.